Presented here are 11 T cell receptor beta chains from one specimen sequenced in a study of shared clonotypes between healthy human individuals. The assay was immunoSEQ multiplex PCR, and TCRdb's table has in-frame clones only and misses some. The data hold around 2.5 million clones, with 90% to 95% observed a single time. Sample: naive CD4+ T cells from PBMCs. Stated subset: CD45RA+ positively selected. These receptors were obtained from a man younger than 30 in good health. Some clones in this sample may be carry-over from other donors' samples.

Only a few counts were recorded for this clone. The chain recombines TRBV10-3 with TRBJ2-5; 7 bases fit TRBD2. J was trimmed by 4 bases and V by 6 bases; bases with no gene match: 11. Germline assignment: CDR1 ENHRY and CDR2 SYGVKD. CDR3 length equals 15 residues. CDR3 amino acids: CAISQPGRGRETQYF. CDR3 DNA: TGTGCCATCAGCCAGCCGGGGCGGGGGAGAGAGACCCAGTACTTC.

The chain joins TRBV23-1 to TRBJ1-5; D unresolved. TRBV23-1 is treated as an ORF (open reading frame) with a function not yet certain. V was shortened by 4 bases and J by 9 bases, with 16 bases between the two germline ends. The CDR3 sequence is 14 residues long. In DNA form, the CDR3 reads TGCGCCAGCAGTCCCCGAGCTGACCCGGGGCCCCAGCATTTT. Encoded protein: CASSPRADPGPQHF.

The chain couples TRBV27 to TRBJ2-4; 9 bases match TRBD2. The CDR3 extends over 19 amino acids. The J segment lost 3 bases and the V segment lost 4 bases, leaving 16 bases of the junction unmatched. From germline, CDR1 is MNHEY and CDR2 SMNVEV (reference sequence). The CDR3 nucleotides are TGTGCCAGCAGTTCCCGGACTAGCGCAAACGTCTTCGGCAAAAACATTCAGTACTTC. This translates into CASSSRTSANVFGKNIQYF.

This clone was observed a few times. The rearrangement links TRBV7-9 to TRBJ1-2, with 8 bases lining up with TRBD1. Germline V gene data show CDR1 as SEHNR and CDR2 as FQNEAQ (reference sequence). V lost 5 bases, J lost 8 bases, and 4 bases stayed unmatched. There are 12 residues in the CDR3. The CDR3 here is CASSMTGEGYTF. CDR3 in DNA: TGTGCCAGCAGCATGACAGGGGAAGGCTACACCTTC.

The J gene is TRBJ1-2, the V gene TRBV30; possible D gene TRBD1, 5 bases. This CDR3 has 14 residues. V dropped 0 bases and J dropped 3 bases, with 11 bases sitting between them. Germline CDR1 and CDR2: GTSNPN and SVGIG (reference sequence). The DNA for the CDR3 is TGTGCCTGGAGTGTTCGGGGCGGTGACTATGGCTACACCTTC. Translated: CAWSVRGGDYGYTF.

The chain has TRBV6-5 and TRBJ2-2, with D tentatively TRBD1 (6 bases). The CDR3 length is 11 residues. Germline CDR1 reads MNHEY; CDR2 reads SVGAGI. V shed 10 bases and J shed 7 bases, with 10 bases lying between them. The CDR3 loop reads CATTQGGELFF. The CDR3 region has the DNA TGTGCCACCACACAGGGCGGGGAGCTGTTTTTT.

The chain recombines TRBV5-4 with TRBJ1-4, with no clear D. This CDR3 has 13 residues. V was cut by 5 bases and J by 11 bases, with 16 bases left in between. Germline V CDR1 and CDR2: SGHNT, YYREEE (reference sequence). The CDR3 sequence is CASSPPRTGKLFF. The CDR3 nucleotides read TGTGCCAGCAGTCCCCCCCGGACTGGGAAACTGTTTTTT.

Points on this clone: Other DNA sequences in the same sample also yield this CDR3. The gene calls are TRBV27 and TRBJ2-7, with 11 bases lining up with TRBD2. Per germline, CDR1 MNHEY and CDR2 SMNVEV (reference sequence). The CDR3 is 14 residues long. V lost 5 bases, J lost 3 bases, and 3 bases stayed unmatched. DNA of the CDR3: TGTGCCAGCAGTCCCGGGACTAGCGGCTACGAGCAGTACTTC. Protein product: CASSPGTSGYEQYF.

The chain recombines TRBV28 with TRBJ1-2; 9 bases align to TRBD1. Germline V gene lookup returns CDR1 MDHEN and CDR2 SYDVKM. The CDR3 consists of 14 residues. The J segment lost 2 bases and the V segment lost 8 bases, leaving 6 bases of the junction unmatched. As DNA, the CDR3 is TGTGCCAGCCACTCTGGGACAGGGAACTATGGCTACACCTTC. Encoded protein: CASHSGTGNYGYTF.

The chain couples TRBV9 to TRBJ2-7, with a tentative D call TRBD2 (6 bases). CDR1 SGDLS and CDR2 YYNGEE come from the germline V gene. The germline V and J ends were trimmed by 2 bases and 2 bases, with 14 bases remaining between them. This CDR3 comprises 15 residues. The CDR3 coding sequence is TGTGCCAGCAGCGTTGGCACGGGAGATGCCTACGAGCAGTACTTC. It specifies CASSVGTGDAYEQYF.

The chain uses TRBV27 and TRBJ2-7; weak D call: TRBD2 (6 bases). The CDR3 runs to 13 residues. Trimming removed 5 bases from V and 3 bases from J, with 11 bases in between. The V gene's germline CDR1 is MNHEY and CDR2 SMNVEV (reference sequence). The CDR3 spells CASSPWGVYEQYF. The DNA of the CDR3 is TGTGCCAGCAGTCCATGGGGGGTCTACGAGCAGTACTTC.